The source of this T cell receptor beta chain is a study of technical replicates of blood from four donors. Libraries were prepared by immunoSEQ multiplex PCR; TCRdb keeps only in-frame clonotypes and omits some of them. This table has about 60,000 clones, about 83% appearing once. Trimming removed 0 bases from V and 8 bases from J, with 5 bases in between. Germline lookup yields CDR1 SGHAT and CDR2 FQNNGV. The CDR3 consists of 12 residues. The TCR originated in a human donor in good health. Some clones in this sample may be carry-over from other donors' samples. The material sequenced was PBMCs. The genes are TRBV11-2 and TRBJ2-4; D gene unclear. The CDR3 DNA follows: TGTGCCAGCAGCTTAGATCGCGACATTCAGTACTTC. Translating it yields CASSLDRDIQYF. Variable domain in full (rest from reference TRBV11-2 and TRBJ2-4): EAGVAQSPRYKIIEKRQSVAFWCNPISGHATLYWYQQILGQGPKLLIQFQNNGVVDDSQLPKDRFSAERLKGVDSTLKIQPAKLEDSAVYLCASSLDRDIQYFGAGTRLSVL.